This T cell receptor beta chain was profiled in a study of human T cells and chemical hapten exposure. Looking at the study overall: Doses of diphenylcyclopropenone went to the patients' scalps weekly throughout the approximately 25-week study. Patches with 0.01% DPC went on the upper back, and the tests were read at 6 days.

Library preparation tagged each individual cDNA molecule with a unique molecular identifier. TCRdb itself ran the RACE reads through MiXCR, one entry per CDR3 protein. The data hold about 120,000 distinct CDR3 sequences, with about an eighth observed a single time. Time point specified: patch test 1, 2 weeks after DPC sensitization. The sample's treatment: therapeutic diphenylcyclopropenone sensitization with weekly scalp DPC. The CDR3 consists of 15 residues. Trimming removed 0 bases from V and 0 bases from J, with 8 bases in between. Looked up from germline, CDR1 is MNHEY and CDR2 is SMNVEV (reference sequence).

This specimen was whole blood, taken in connection with sensitization to the hapten diphenylcyclopropenone (DPC). The receptor was derived from a man aged 18-30 years with alopecia areata. Some clones in this sample may be carry-over from other donors' samples. The V and J genes are TRBV27 and TRBJ1-2; tentatively, D is TRBD1 (5 bases). This CDR3 is CASSLSGASNYGYTF. In nucleotides, the CDR3 is TGTGCCAGCAGTTTATCTGGGGCCTCTAACTATGGCTACACCTTC.